Listed below are T cell receptor beta chains from one sample, sequenced in a study of T cell changes during pregnancy in multiple sclerosis. TCRdb's table, derived via immunoSEQ multiplex PCR, lists solely in-frame clones and lacks some. The top ten clones hold less than 4.5% of a sample with tens of thousands of clones, approximately 94% of them seen once. Source: CD8+ T cells from peripheral blood mononuclear cells, taken in the third trimester of pregnancy. The receptors were sampled from a female donor with multiple sclerosis, enrolled in a pregnancy study. The CDR3 runs from the conserved cysteine through the conserved F or W. Each record gives: D gene, J gene, clone size, V gene, CDR3 DNA, CDR3 protein. The D gene is left open where the match is weak. A clone size is listed for some rows: how often the clone was seen (once, few, many), or a class if it is expanded.

D gene: .; J gene: TRBJ1-2; clone size: once; V gene: TRBV10-3; CDR3 DNA: TGTGCATCAGGTCCGGGACATACGGTGTTGGCTAACTATGGCTACACCTTC; CDR3 protein: CASGPGHTVLANYGYTF
D gene: .; J gene: TRBJ1-1; clone size: once; V gene: TRBV2; CDR3 DNA: TGTGCCAGCAGTGACAGGGACGGGGGTAACACTGAAGCTTTCTTT; CDR3 protein: CASSDRDGGNTEAFF
D gene: TRBD2; J gene: TRBJ2-1; clone size: .; V gene: TRBV13; CDR3 DNA: TGTGCCAGCAGCCCCGGACTAGCGCCGCTTGAGCAGTTCTTC; CDR3 protein: CASSPGLAPLEQFF
D gene: .; J gene: TRBJ2-1; clone size: .; V gene: TRBV4-1; CDR3 DNA: TGCGCCAGCAGCCAAAGTAACGGGGATGAGCAGTTCTTC; CDR3 protein: CASSQSNGDEQFF
D gene: TRBD1; J gene: TRBJ2-5; clone size: .; V gene: TRBV5-1; CDR3 DNA: TGCGCCAGCAGCTTAACAGGGGGGGAGACCCAGTACTTC; CDR3 protein: CASSLTGGETQYF
D gene: .; J gene: TRBJ1-1; clone size: .; V gene: TRBV11-2; CDR3 DNA: TGTGCCAGCAGCTTAGATCGCAAGGGGAGGGAAGCTTTCTTT; CDR3 protein: CASSLDRKGREAFF
D gene: .; J gene: TRBJ2-7; clone size: .; V gene: TRBV6-5; CDR3 DNA: TGTGCCAGCAGTTACACTATCACAGGGCAGGGCGAGCAGTACTTC; CDR3 protein: CASSYTITGQGEQYF
D gene: TRBD2; J gene: TRBJ2-2; clone size: once; V gene: TRBV2; CDR3 DNA: TGTGCCAGCAGCGAGACTAAGGGACTAGCTGGCGTAATGACCGGGGAGCTGTTTTTT; CDR3 protein: CASSETKGLAGVMTGELFF
D gene: TRBD2; J gene: TRBJ2-1; clone size: once; V gene: TRBV4-3; CDR3 DNA: TGCGCCAGCAGCCCGTCAACTAGCGGGAGTAGGTCCTACAATGAGCAGTTCTTC; CDR3 protein: CASSPSTSGSRSYNEQFF
D gene: TRBD2; J gene: TRBJ2-7; clone size: .; V gene: TRBV7-9; CDR3 DNA: TGTGCCAGCAGCACAAGAAGCGGGACTAGCGGCGCTCTTTACGAGCAGTACTTC; CDR3 protein: CASSTRSGTSGALYEQYF
D gene: TRBD2; J gene: TRBJ2-3; clone size: once; V gene: TRBV6-4; CDR3 DNA: TGTGCCAGCAGTGAGCAGGGAGCGGGAGTGGGTTTGACAGATACGCAGTATTTT; CDR3 protein: CASSEQGAGVGLTDTQYF
D gene: .; J gene: TRBJ2-5; clone size: .; V gene: TRBV7-9; CDR3 DNA: TGTGCCAGCAGCCCGACAGGTGGGGAGACCCAGTACTTC; CDR3 protein: CASSPTGGETQYF
D gene: TRBD2; J gene: TRBJ2-1; clone size: .; V gene: TRBV30; CDR3 DNA: TGTGCCTGGACTAGCGGGGCCGGTGAGCAGTTCTTC; CDR3 protein: CAWTSGAGEQFF
D gene: TRBD1; J gene: TRBJ1-5; clone size: .; V gene: TRBV2; CDR3 DNA: TGTGCCAGCAGAGATCCGGGACAGGGGCACTATAGCAATCAGCCCCAGCATTTT; CDR3 protein: CASRDPGQGHYSNQPQHF
D gene: TRBD1; J gene: TRBJ1-4; clone size: .; V gene: TRBV25-1; CDR3 DNA: TGTGCCAGCAGCGAAGCCTCGGCGGACAGGGGTAATGAAAAACTGTTTTTT; CDR3 protein: CASSEASADRGNEKLFF
D gene: .; J gene: TRBJ2-7; clone size: .; V gene: TRBV29-1; CDR3 DNA: TGCAGCGTTGCGATCGGGGCCTACGAGCAGTACTTC; CDR3 protein: CSVAIGAYEQYF
D gene: .; J gene: TRBJ2-1; clone size: .; V gene: TRBV19; CDR3 DNA: TGTGCCAGTAGTCCCACTGGCGGTACCTACAATGAGCAGTTCTTC; CDR3 protein: CASSPTGGTYNEQFF
D gene: .; J gene: TRBJ2-7; clone size: .; V gene: TRBV10-3; CDR3 DNA: TGTGCCATCAGTCCGGACTCCACCTACGAGCAGTACTTC; CDR3 protein: CAISPDSTYEQYF
D gene: TRBD1; J gene: TRBJ2-7; clone size: .; V gene: TRBV7-6; CDR3 DNA: TGTGCCAGCAGCCCCGGGACAGGCGGCGAGCAGTACTTC; CDR3 protein: CASSPGTGGEQYF
D gene: TRBD2; J gene: TRBJ2-7; clone size: .; V gene: TRBV6-4; CDR3 DNA: TGTGCCAGCAGTGACCGGGGGGGCCCTACATCCTACGAGCAGTACTTC; CDR3 protein: CASSDRGGPTSYEQYF
D gene: .; J gene: TRBJ1-5; clone size: .; V gene: TRBV5-1; CDR3 DNA: TGCGCCAGCAGCTTGGGTGAGGGATACAGCAATCAGCCCCAGCATTTT; CDR3 protein: CASSLGEGYSNQPQHF
D gene: .; J gene: TRBJ2-5; clone size: .; V gene: TRBV27; CDR3 DNA: TGTGCCAGCAGAAGCCAAGTGACCCAGTACTTC; CDR3 protein: CASRSQVTQYF
D gene: .; J gene: TRBJ1-1; clone size: .; V gene: TRBV19; CDR3 DNA: TGTGCCAGTAGTATAGGAGTTGGGAGAGCTTTCTTT; CDR3 protein: CASSIGVGRAFF
D gene: TRBD1; J gene: TRBJ2-7; clone size: .; V gene: TRBV14; CDR3 DNA: TGTGCCAGCAGCCAAGAGGGACAGTCCTACGAGCAGTACTTC; CDR3 protein: CASSQEGQSYEQYF
D gene: TRBD2; J gene: TRBJ2-1; clone size: .; V gene: TRBV2; CDR3 DNA: TGTGCCAGCAGCGACCCGGCGACTAGCGGGAGAGTTCTGAATGAGCAGTTCTTC; CDR3 protein: CASSDPATSGRVLNEQFF
D gene: TRBD1; J gene: TRBJ1-2; clone size: .; V gene: TRBV19; CDR3 DNA: TGTGCCAGTAGCCAAAGGATAGGTCAGGGGGACTATGGCTACACCTTC; CDR3 protein: CASSQRIGQGDYGYTF
D gene: .; J gene: TRBJ1-1; clone size: once; V gene: TRBV7-8; CDR3 DNA: TGTGCCAGCAGCTTAGCTACGGGTTCTGAAGCTTTCTTT; CDR3 protein: CASSLATGSEAFF
D gene: .; J gene: TRBJ2-7; clone size: .; V gene: TRBV7-8; CDR3 DNA: TGTGCCAGCAGCTTTGGACACGCCTACGAGCAGTACTTC; CDR3 protein: CASSFGHAYEQYF
D gene: .; J gene: TRBJ2-6; clone size: many; V gene: TRBV6-1; CDR3 DNA: TGTGCCAGCAGTGAAGACAGCTCTGGGGCCAACGTCCTGACTTTC; CDR3 protein: CASSEDSSGANVLTF
D gene: .; J gene: TRBJ2-3; clone size: .; V gene: TRBV21-1; CDR3 DNA: TGTGCCAGCAGCACCCAGCAGGGACTAGCGGGAGGAACTAGCACAGATACGCAGTATTTT; CDR3 protein: CASSTQQGLAGGTSTDTQYF
D gene: .; J gene: TRBJ2-1; clone size: .; V gene: TRBV5-6; CDR3 DNA: TGTGCCAGCAGAGAGGCCGATATATACAATGAGCAGTTCTTC; CDR3 protein: CASREADIYNEQFF
D gene: .; J gene: TRBJ2-4; clone size: .; V gene: TRBV11-3; CDR3 DNA: TGTGCCAGCAGCTTAGACTCGGGGAGTGGAGCCAAAAACATTCAGTACTTC; CDR3 protein: CASSLDSGSGAKNIQYF
D gene: .; J gene: TRBJ2-7; clone size: .; V gene: TRBV27; CDR3 DNA: TGTGCCAGCACCGGGACAACCCCCTACGAGCAGTACTTC; CDR3 protein: CASTGTTPYEQYF
D gene: TRBD2; J gene: TRBJ2-1; clone size: .; V gene: TRBV4-3; CDR3 DNA: TGCGCCAGCAGCCAAGATCTGTTAGCGGGAGTCTCTGATGAGCAGTTCTTC; CDR3 protein: CASSQDLLAGVSDEQFF
D gene: TRBD1; J gene: TRBJ2-3; clone size: .; V gene: TRBV19; CDR3 DNA: TGTGCCAGTAGTACCGGGACAGGGGGCATGGATACGCAGTATTTT; CDR3 protein: CASSTGTGGMDTQYF
D gene: .; J gene: TRBJ2-5; clone size: .; V gene: TRBV6-1; CDR3 DNA: TGTGCCAGCGGATTACAGGGTCAAGAGACCCAGTACTTC; CDR3 protein: CASGLQGQETQYF
D gene: .; J gene: TRBJ2-7; clone size: .; V gene: TRBV28; CDR3 DNA: TGTGCCAGCAGTCCCCGGGGGACAGACTACGAGCAGTACTTC; CDR3 protein: CASSPRGTDYEQYF
D gene: .; J gene: TRBJ2-7; clone size: .; V gene: TRBV11-2; CDR3 DNA: TGTGCCAGCAGCTTACACCTTGACAGTTCCTCCTACGAGCAGTACTTC; CDR3 protein: CASSLHLDSSSYEQYF
D gene: .; J gene: TRBJ2-3; clone size: .; V gene: TRBV7-8; CDR3 DNA: TGTGCCAGCAGCACTCCGCGGGATCACACAGATACGCAGTATTTT; CDR3 protein: CASSTPRDHTDTQYF
D gene: TRBD1; J gene: TRBJ2-1; clone size: .; V gene: TRBV9; CDR3 DNA: TGTGCCAGCTCAAACAGGACAGGGAATGAGCAGTTCTTC; CDR3 protein: CASSNRTGNEQFF
D gene: .; J gene: TRBJ1-4; clone size: .; V gene: TRBV28; CDR3 DNA: TGTGCCAGCTCCTTCCGAGTTTCGAATGAAAAACTGTTTTTT; CDR3 protein: CASSFRVSNEKLFF
D gene: TRBD2; J gene: TRBJ2-3; clone size: .; V gene: TRBV10-1; CDR3 DNA: TGCGCCAGCAGTGAACTAGCGGGAGATACGCAGTATTTT; CDR3 protein: CASSELAGDTQYF
D gene: .; J gene: TRBJ2-5; clone size: .; V gene: TRBV28; CDR3 DNA: TGTGCCAGCAGTCCCTGGAGTATAAACCACCAAGAGACCCAGTACTTC; CDR3 protein: CASSPWSINHQETQYF
D gene: .; J gene: TRBJ1-3; clone size: .; V gene: TRBV27; CDR3 DNA: TGTGCCAGCAGTTCCTCTCAAGGGACACTCTCTGGAAACACCATATATTTT; CDR3 protein: CASSSSQGTLSGNTIYF
D gene: .; J gene: TRBJ1-4; clone size: .; V gene: TRBV5-1; CDR3 DNA: TGCGCCAGCAGCTCATCACAGGGAGTTGAAAAACTGTTTTTT; CDR3 protein: CASSSSQGVEKLFF
D gene: TRBD1; J gene: TRBJ2-7; clone size: .; V gene: TRBV4-1; CDR3 DNA: TGCGCCAGCAGCCAAGACAGACAGGGATCCTACGAGCAGTACTTC; CDR3 protein: CASSQDRQGSYEQYF
D gene: TRBD1; J gene: TRBJ2-7; clone size: .; V gene: TRBV7-2; CDR3 DNA: TGTGCCAGCAGCGTAGGCCCGGGACAGTCAAACGAGCAGTACTTC; CDR3 protein: CASSVGPGQSNEQYF
D gene: TRBD2; J gene: TRBJ2-1; clone size: .; V gene: TRBV10-3; CDR3 DNA: TGTGCCATCGGGACTAGCGGCTCCTACAATGAGCAGTTCTTC; CDR3 protein: CAIGTSGSYNEQFF
D gene: TRBD1; J gene: TRBJ2-7; clone size: .; V gene: TRBV27; CDR3 DNA: TGTGCCAGCAGTCGCCGGGACAGGGATCTTATTCCCTACGAGCAGTACTTC; CDR3 protein: CASSRRDRDLIPYEQYF
D gene: TRBD1; J gene: TRBJ1-3; clone size: .; V gene: TRBV5-1; CDR3 DNA: TGCGCCAGCAGCTGGGGACAGATCTCTGGAAACACCATATATTTT; CDR3 protein: CASSWGQISGNTIYF
D gene: TRBD1; J gene: TRBJ2-2; clone size: .; V gene: TRBV19; CDR3 DNA: TGTGCCAGTATAGGTTTCGGGACAGGGGTCAACACCGGGGAGCTGTTTTTT; CDR3 protein: CASIGFGTGVNTGELFF
D gene: .; J gene: TRBJ1-5; clone size: .; V gene: TRBV27; CDR3 DNA: TGTGCCAGCAGCCAAATGCAGGGTAGGGATCAGCCCCAGCATTTT; CDR3 protein: CASSQMQGRDQPQHF
D gene: TRBD2; J gene: TRBJ2-2; clone size: .; V gene: TRBV7-9; CDR3 DNA: TGTGCCAGCACCCGAGTACTAGCGGGAGTAAAAACCGGGGAGCTGTTTTTT; CDR3 protein: CASTRVLAGVKTGELFF
D gene: TRBD1; J gene: TRBJ2-7; clone size: once; V gene: TRBV27; CDR3 DNA: TGTGCCAGCAGTTGGGGACAGGCTGCCTACGAGCAGTACTTC; CDR3 protein: CASSWGQAAYEQYF
D gene: .; J gene: TRBJ2-2; clone size: .; V gene: TRBV28; CDR3 DNA: TGTGCCAGCAGTCAGGGGACCGGGGAGCTGTTTTTT; CDR3 protein: CASSQGTGELFF
D gene: .; J gene: TRBJ2-7; clone size: .; V gene: TRBV28; CDR3 DNA: TGTGCCAGCAGTTTACTTTTTTCGGGAACTTTCAATATCTACGAGCAGTACTTC; CDR3 protein: CASSLLFSGTFNIYEQYF
D gene: .; J gene: TRBJ1-1; clone size: .; V gene: TRBV4-3; CDR3 DNA: TGCGCCAGCAGCCAAGATGGAGTAAACACTGAAGCTTTCTTT; CDR3 protein: CASSQDGVNTEAFF
D gene: TRBD1; J gene: TRBJ2-7; clone size: .; V gene: TRBV18; CDR3 DNA: TGTGCCAGCTCATCTCCGGGACAGGGAAACTACGAGCAGTACTTC; CDR3 protein: CASSSPGQGNYEQYF